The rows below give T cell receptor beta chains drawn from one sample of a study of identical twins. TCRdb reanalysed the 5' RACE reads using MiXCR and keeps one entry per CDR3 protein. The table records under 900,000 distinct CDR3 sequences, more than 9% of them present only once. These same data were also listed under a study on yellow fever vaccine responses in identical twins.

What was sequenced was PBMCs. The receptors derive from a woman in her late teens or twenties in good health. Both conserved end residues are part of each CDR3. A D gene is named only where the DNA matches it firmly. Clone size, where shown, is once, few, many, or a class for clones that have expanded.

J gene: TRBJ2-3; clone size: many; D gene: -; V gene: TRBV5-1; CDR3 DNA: TGCGCCAGCAGCTTGGACTACGATACGCAGTATTTT; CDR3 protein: CASSLDYDTQYF
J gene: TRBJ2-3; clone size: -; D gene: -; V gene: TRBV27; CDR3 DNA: TGTGCCAGCAAAGGCGGCGGCACAGATACGCAGTATTTT; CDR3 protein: CASKGGGTDTQYF
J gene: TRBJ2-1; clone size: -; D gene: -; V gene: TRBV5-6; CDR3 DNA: TGTGCCAGCAGGTGGGACGGATACAATGAGCAGTTCTTC; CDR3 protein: CASRWDGYNEQFF
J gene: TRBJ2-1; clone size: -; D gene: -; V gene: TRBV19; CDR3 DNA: TGTGCCAGTAGTATATTGGCACCATACAATGAGCAGTTCTTC; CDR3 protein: CASSILAPYNEQFF
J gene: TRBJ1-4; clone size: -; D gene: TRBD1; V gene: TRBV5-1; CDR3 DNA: TGCGCCAGCAGCCCGTCAGGGGGGGCTAATGAAAAACTGTTTTTT; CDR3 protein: CASSPSGGANEKLFF
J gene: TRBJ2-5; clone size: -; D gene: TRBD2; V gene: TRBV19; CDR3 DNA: TGTGCCAGTAGTCTGGCCCTAGCGGCCCCGGTGGCCCAGTACTTC; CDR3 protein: CASSLALAAPVAQYF
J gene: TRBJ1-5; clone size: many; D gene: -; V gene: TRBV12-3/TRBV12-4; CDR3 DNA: TGTGCCAGCAGGAGGACATCGAATCAGCCCCAGCATTTT; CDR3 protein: CASRRTSNQPQHF
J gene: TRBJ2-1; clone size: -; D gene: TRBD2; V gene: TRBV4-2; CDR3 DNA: TGTGCCGGCAGCCAAGGGCTAGCGGACGATGAGCAGTTCTTC; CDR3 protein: CAGSQGLADDEQFF
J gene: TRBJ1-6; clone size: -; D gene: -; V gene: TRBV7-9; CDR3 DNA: TGTGCCAGCAGCTTAAGTAATGCCCTCCACTTT; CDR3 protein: CASSLSNALHF
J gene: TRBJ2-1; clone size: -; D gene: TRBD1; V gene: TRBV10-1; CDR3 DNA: TGCGCCAGCAGTGAGCCGGGACAGGGTAACTATGAGCAGTTCTTC; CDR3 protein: CASSEPGQGNYEQFF
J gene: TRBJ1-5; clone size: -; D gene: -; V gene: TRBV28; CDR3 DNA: TGTGCCAGCAGCCTCACGTATCAGCCCCAGCATTTT; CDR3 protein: CASSLTYQPQHF
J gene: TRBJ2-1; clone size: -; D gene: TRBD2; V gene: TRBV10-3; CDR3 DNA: TGTGCCATCAGGCCCGGGACTAGCGGGAGGGTTTACAATGAGCAGTTCTTC; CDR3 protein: CAIRPGTSGRVYNEQFF
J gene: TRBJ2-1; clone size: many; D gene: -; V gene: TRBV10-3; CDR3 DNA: TGTGCCAACAGTCAGTATGGTTCCGATGAGCAGTTCTTC; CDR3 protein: CANSQYGSDEQFF
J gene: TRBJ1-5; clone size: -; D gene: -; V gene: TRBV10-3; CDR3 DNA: TGTGCCATCAGTGAGCTAATCGTCGTCGCGGGTCAGCCCCAGCATTTT; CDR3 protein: CAISELIVVAGQPQHF
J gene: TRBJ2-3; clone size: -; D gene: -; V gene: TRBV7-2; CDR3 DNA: TGTGCCAGCAGCTGGGGGACATCAACCTCTAAGGATACGCAGTATTTT; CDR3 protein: CASSWGTSTSKDTQYF
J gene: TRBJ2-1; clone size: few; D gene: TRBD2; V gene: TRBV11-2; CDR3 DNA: TGTGCCAGCAGCTTAGTAGCTCGGCTAGCGGGGAACCATTCCTACAATGAGCAGTTCTTC; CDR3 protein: CASSLVARLAGNHSYNEQFF
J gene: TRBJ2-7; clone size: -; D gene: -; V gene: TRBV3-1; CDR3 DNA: TGTGCCAGCTGCCTAGGATGGGACTACGAGCAGTACTTC; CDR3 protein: CASCLGWDYEQYF
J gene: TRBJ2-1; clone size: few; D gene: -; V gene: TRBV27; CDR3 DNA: TGTGCCAGCAGTTCCAGCACGGGGTCCAATGAGCAGTTCTTC; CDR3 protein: CASSSSTGSNEQFF
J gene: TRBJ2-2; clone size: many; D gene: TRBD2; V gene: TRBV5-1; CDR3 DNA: TGCGCCAGCAGCTTTTGGGCTAGCGGAAACACCGGGGAGCTGTTTTTT; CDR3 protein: CASSFWASGNTGELFF
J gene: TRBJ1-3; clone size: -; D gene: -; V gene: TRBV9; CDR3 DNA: TGTGCCAGCCAAAACGGGAACACCATATATTTT; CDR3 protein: CASQNGNTIYF
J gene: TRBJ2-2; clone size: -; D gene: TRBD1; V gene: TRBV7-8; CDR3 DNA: TGTGCCAGCAGACCAGGGGGATCTCTCACCGGGGAGCTGTTTTTT; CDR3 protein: CASRPGGSLTGELFF
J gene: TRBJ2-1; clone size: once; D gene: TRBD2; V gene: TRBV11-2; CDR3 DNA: TGTGCCAGCAGCTTAGTATTTTGGGGGAGGGGAGGCGATGAGCAGTTCTTC; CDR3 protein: CASSLVFWGRGGDEQFF
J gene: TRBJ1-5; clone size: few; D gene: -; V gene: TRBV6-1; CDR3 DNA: TGTGCCAGCAACCCCGCATTCAATCAGCCCCAGCATTTT; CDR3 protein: CASNPAFNQPQHF
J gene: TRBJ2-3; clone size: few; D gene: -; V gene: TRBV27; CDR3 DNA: TGTGCCAGCAGTTTATTACGGACTATTGGCACAGATACGCAGTATTTT; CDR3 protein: CASSLLRTIGTDTQYF
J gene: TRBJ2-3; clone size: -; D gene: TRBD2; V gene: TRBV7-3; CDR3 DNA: TGTGCCAGCAGCAGGGGACTAGCGGGGTACACAGATACGCAGTATTTT; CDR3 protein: CASSRGLAGYTDTQYF
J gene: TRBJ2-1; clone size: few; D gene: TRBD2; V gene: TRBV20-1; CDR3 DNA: TGCAGTGCTAGGGGGGTGGGACTAGCGAACTACAATGAGCAGTTCTTC; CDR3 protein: CSARGVGLANYNEQFF
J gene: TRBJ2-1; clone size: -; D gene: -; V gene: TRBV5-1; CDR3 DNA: TGCGCCAGCAGCAATCTGACTAGCTCCTACAATGAGCAGTTCTTC; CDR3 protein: CASSNLTSSYNEQFF
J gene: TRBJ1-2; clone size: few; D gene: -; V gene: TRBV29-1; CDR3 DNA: TGCAGCGTTGAGGGAATCGGTGGCTACACCTTC; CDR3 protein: CSVEGIGGYTF
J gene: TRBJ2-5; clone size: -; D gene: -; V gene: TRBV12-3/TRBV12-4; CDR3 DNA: TGTGCCAGCAGTTTAGGCAGGTTGTTCCAAGAGACCCAGTACTTC; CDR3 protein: CASSLGRLFQETQYF
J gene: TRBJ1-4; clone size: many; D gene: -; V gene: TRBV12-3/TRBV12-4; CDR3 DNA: TGTGCCAGCAGTCCCTGGGAGTTTGAAAAACTGTTTTTT; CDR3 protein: CASSPWEFEKLFF
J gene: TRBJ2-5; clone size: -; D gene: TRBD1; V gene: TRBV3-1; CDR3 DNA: TGTGCCAGCAGCCGACGGACAGGGGGACAAGAGACCCAGTACTTC; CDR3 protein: CASSRRTGGQETQYF
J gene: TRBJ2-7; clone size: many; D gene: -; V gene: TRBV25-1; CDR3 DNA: TGTGCCAGCACGGATTCCTACGAGCAGTACTTC; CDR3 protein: CASTDSYEQYF
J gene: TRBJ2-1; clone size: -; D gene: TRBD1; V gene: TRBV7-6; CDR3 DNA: TGTGCCAGCAGCGGGCCAGGGGGCATCAGGAACAATGAGCAGTTCTTC; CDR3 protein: CASSGPGGIRNNEQFF
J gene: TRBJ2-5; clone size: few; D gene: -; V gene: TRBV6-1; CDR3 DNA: TGTGCCAGCAGCCAAGTGACAGCCACAAACCAAGAGACCCAGTACTTC; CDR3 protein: CASSQVTATNQETQYF
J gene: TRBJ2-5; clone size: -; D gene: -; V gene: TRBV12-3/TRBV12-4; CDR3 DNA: TGTGCCAGCGTTAGGAGGTTACAGGGTTGGGGAGAGACCCAGTACTTC; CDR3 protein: CASVRRLQGWGETQYF
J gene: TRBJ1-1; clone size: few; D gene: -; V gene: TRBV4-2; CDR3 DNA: TGTGCCAGCAGCCAATCAATCAGTGTTTTCGAAGCTTTCTTT; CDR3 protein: CASSQSISVFEAFF
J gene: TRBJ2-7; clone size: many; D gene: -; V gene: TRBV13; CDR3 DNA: TGTGCCAGCAGCTTTGGGACTCAAGTGTACTTC; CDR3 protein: CASSFGTQVYF
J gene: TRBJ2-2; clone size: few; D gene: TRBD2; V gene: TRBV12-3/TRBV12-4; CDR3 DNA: TGTGCCAGCAGTTTAATGGCTAGCGGGAGTACCACCGGGGAGCTGTTTTTT; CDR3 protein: CASSLMASGSTTGELFF
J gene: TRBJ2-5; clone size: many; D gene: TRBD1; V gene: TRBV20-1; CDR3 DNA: TGCAGTGCCCCCAGGGGGGAGACCCAGTACTTC; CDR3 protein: CSAPRGETQYF
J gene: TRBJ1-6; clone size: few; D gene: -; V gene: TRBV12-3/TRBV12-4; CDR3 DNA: TGTGCCAGCAGTTTTGGGGGCGGAAATTCACCCCTCCACTTT; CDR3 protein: CASSFGGGNSPLHF
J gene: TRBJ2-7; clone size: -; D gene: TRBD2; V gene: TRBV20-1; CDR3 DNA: TGCAGTGCGAGGGAACTAGCGTTCGAGCAGTACTTC; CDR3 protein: CSARELAFEQYF
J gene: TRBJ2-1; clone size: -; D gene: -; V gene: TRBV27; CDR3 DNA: TGTGCCAGCAAGGGACTTTCCGGCTCCTACAATGAGCAGTTCTTC; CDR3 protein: CASKGLSGSYNEQFF
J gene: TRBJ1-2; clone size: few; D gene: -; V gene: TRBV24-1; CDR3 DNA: TGTGCCACCAGTGATTCGAAGGGATCGTTCTACTATGGCTACACCTTC; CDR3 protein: CATSDSKGSFYYGYTF
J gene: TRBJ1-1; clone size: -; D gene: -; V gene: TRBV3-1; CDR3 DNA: TGTGCCAGCAGCCAAGATCGCCAGGGAATGAACACTGAAGCTTTCTTT; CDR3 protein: CASSQDRQGMNTEAFF
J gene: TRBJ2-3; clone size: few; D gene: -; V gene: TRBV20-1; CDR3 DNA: TGCAGTGCTAGCCGGACTACCGCCACAGATACGCAGTATTTT; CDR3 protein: CSASRTTATDTQYF
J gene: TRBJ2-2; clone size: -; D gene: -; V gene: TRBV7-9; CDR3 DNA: TGTGCCAGCAGCTCCCGGGACTGGGTCAACACCGGGGAGCTGTTTTTT; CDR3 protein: CASSSRDWVNTGELFF
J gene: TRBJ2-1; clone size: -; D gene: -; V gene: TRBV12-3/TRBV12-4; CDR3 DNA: TGTGCCAGCAGCTCGACAGTTCCTTGGGACAATGAGCAGTTCTTC; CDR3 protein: CASSSTVPWDNEQFF
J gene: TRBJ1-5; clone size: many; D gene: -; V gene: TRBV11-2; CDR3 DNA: TGTGCCAGCAGCTTATGGGCAGGGCCTGATCAGCCCCAGCATTTT; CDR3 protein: CASSLWAGPDQPQHF
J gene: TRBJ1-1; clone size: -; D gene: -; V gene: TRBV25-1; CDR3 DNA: TGTGCCAGCAGTGAAAGAGGGGCCTGGACTGAAGCTTTCTTT; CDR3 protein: CASSERGAWTEAFF
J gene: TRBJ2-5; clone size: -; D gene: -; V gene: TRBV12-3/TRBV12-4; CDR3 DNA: TGTGCCAGCAGTTTAGGCGGATTAGCGAATCAAGAGACCCAGTACTTC; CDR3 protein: CASSLGGLANQETQYF
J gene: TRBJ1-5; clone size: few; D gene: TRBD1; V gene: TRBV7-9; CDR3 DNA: TGTGCCAGCAGCTTAGGGGGGACAGGCGTGGGCAATCAGCCCCAGCATTTT; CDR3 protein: CASSLGGTGVGNQPQHF